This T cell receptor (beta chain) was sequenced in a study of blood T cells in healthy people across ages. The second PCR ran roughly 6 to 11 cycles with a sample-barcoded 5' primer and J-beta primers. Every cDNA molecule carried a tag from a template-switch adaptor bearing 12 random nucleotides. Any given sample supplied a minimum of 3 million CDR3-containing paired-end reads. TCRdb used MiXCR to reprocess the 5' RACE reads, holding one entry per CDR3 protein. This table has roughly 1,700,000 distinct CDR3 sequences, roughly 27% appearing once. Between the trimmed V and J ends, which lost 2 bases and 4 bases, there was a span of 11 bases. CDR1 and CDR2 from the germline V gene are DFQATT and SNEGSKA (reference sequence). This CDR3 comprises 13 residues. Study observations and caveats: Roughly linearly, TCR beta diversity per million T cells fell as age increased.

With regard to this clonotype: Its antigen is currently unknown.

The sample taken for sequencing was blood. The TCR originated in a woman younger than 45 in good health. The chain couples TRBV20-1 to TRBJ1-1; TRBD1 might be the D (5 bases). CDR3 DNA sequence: TGCAGTGCTAGATCTCGCGGGGCCACTGAAGCTTTCTTT. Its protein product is CSARSRGATEAFF.